What follows are 21 T cell receptor beta chains derived from one specimen sequenced in a study of blood T cell repertoires in COVID-19. The method was immunoSEQ multiplex PCR; TCRdb's version includes in-frame clones alone and lacks a portion of them. The table includes around 190,000 clones, roughly 75% detected once. What was sequenced was peripheral blood. The receptors stem from a man aged 70-80 years with active or convalescent COVID-19.

The V gene is TRBV7-2, the J gene TRBJ2-4; no firm D call. Germline CDR1 reads SGHTA; CDR2 reads FQGNSA. CDR3 length: 13 amino acids. The germline V and J ends were trimmed by 8 bases and 0 bases, with 8 bases remaining between them. Written as DNA, the CDR3 is TGTGCCAGCTTTCAGTCAGCCAAAAACATTCAGTACTTC. Its translation: CASFQSAKNIQYF.

The V call is TRBV18, the J call TRBJ2-7, with 7 bases that match TRBD1. V lost 3 bases, J lost 5 bases, and 13 bases stayed unmatched. Looked up from germline, CDR1 is KGHSH and CDR2 is LQKENI. The CDR3 spans 16 residues. CDR3 residues: CASSPNPGQQGDEQYF. DNA of the CDR3: TGTGCCAGCTCACCGAATCCGGGACAGCAAGGCGACGAGCAGTACTTC.

The rearrangement joins TRBV6-5 to TRBJ1-3; D gene uncertain. Germline lookup yields CDR1 MNHEY and CDR2 SVGAGI. The CDR3 loop spans 14 amino acids. The V and J ends lost 6 bases and 4 bases respectively, with 13 bases between them. CDR3 sequence: CASRTMQAGNTIYF. DNA of the CDR3: TGTGCCAGCAGAACCATGCAGGCGGGAAACACCATATATTTT.

There are many counts of this clone. The V and J genes are TRBV2 and TRBJ2-7; TRBD2 aligns across 7 bases. CDR1 is SNHLY, CDR2 FYNNEI, per germline. The CDR3 is 16 residues long. Losses at the gene ends were 0 bases for V and 0 bases for J; bases not matched to a gene: 5. CDR3 region: CASSEALLAASYEQYF. In nucleotides, the CDR3 is TGTGCCAGCAGTGAAGCGCTTCTAGCGGCCTCCTACGAGCAGTACTTC.

The chain recombines TRBV4-1 with TRBJ2-1, with D possibly matching TRBD1 (6 bases). The CDR3 has 17 residues. The V end lost 0 bases, the J end lost 2 bases, and 14 bases lay between the germline ends. Germline V lookup: CDR1 MGHRA, CDR2 YSYEKL. The CDR3 protein is CASSQERRTDAYNEQFF. The CDR3 nucleotides read TGCGCCAGCAGCCAAGAAAGAAGGACAGACGCCTACAATGAGCAGTTCTTC.

V usage is TRBV7-9 and J usage is TRBJ2-3; 7 bases map to TRBD1. Germline values: CDR1 SEHNR, CDR2 FQNEAQ (reference sequence). V shed 3 bases, J shed 8 bases, and the junction held 11 bases outside the gene matches. The length of the CDR3 is 15 residues. Here the CDR3 reads CASSLLNRGPGTQYF. The DNA of the CDR3 is TGTGCCAGCAGCTTGTTAAACAGGGGTCCTGGTACGCAGTATTTT.

V is TRBV18 and J is TRBJ2-7; D uncertain. V shed 2 bases and J shed 5 bases, with 13 bases lying between them. The CDR3 has 14 amino acids. Germline V gene lookup returns CDR1 KGHSH and CDR2 LQKENI. The CDR3 region is CASSPSLSEDEQYF. CDR3 DNA: TGTGCCAGCTCACCATCACTGAGCGAGGACGAGCAGTACTTC.

The genes are TRBV6-5 and TRBJ1-2, with a possible D match to TRBD1 (6 bases). Germline V gene lookup returns CDR1 MNHEY and CDR2 SVGAGI. V lost 6 bases to trimming and J lost 2 bases, with 13 bases between them. CDR3 length equals 14 residues. CDR3 bases: TGTGCCAGCAGCGACAGGCGAAACAACTATGGCTACACCTTC. Amino acid sequence: CASSDRRNNYGYTF.

This clone has more than one count but fewer than ten. J is TRBJ2-7 and V is TRBV14, with a tentative D call TRBD1 (5 bases). The V gene lost 0 bases and the J gene lost 5 bases, with 17 bases spanning the gap. CDR3 size: 16 residues. Germline V gives CDR1 SGHDN, CDR2 FVKESK. The CDR3 DNA reads TGTGCCAGCAGCCAAGACTTGGGCAGGGTCGGCCACGAGCAGTACTTC. It translates to CASSQDLGRVGHEQYF.

The chain is built from TRBV28 and TRBJ2-7; 8 positions agree with TRBD2. Germline trimming cut 3 bases from V and 4 bases from J; bases unmatched to any gene: 14. Germline V gene lookup returns CDR1 MDHEN and CDR2 SYDVKM. The CDR3 has 17 residues. CDR3 sequence (DNA): TGTGCCAGCAGTTTGGGTTTCGGAGCGGGAGACCGATACGAGCAGTACTTC. Protein: CASSLGFGAGDRYEQYF.

In its sample, this clone was seen once. This chain joins TRBV30 and TRBJ2-5; D might be TRBD1 (6 bases). The CDR3 is 14 amino acids. Germline values: CDR1 GTSNPN, CDR2 SVGIG (reference sequence). Between the trimmed V and J ends, which lost 8 bases and 2 bases, there was a span of 18 bases. CDR3 residues: CAGSGTSIQETQYF. The DNA for the CDR3 is TGTGCCGGTTCCGGGACATCAATTCAAGAGACCCAGTACTTC.

The DNA for the CDR3 is TGTGCCAGCAGCCCCCGGGATCCCGTAAACATTCAGTACTTC. This translates into CASSPRDPVNIQYF. This sequence joins TRBV9 and TRBJ2-4, with D possibly being TRBD2 (5 bases). Germline values: CDR1 SGDLS, CDR2 YYNGEE. Deletions cut 4 bases from V and 6 bases from J, with 14 bases between. This CDR3 region has 14 residues.

This clone has only one observation. J is TRBJ1-1 and V is TRBV5-1; possible D gene TRBD1, 5 bases. Trimming took 3 bases from V and 0 from J, leaving 9 bases between them. Germline lookup yields CDR1 SGHRS and CDR2 YFSETQ. The CDR3 consists of 14 residues. CDR3 sequence (DNA): TGCGCCAGCAGCTCACAGACAGTGAACACTGAAGCTTTCTTT. This encodes CASSSQTVNTEAFF.

The chain links TRBV5-1 to TRBJ1-1; tentative D call: TRBD1 (6 bases). Per germline, CDR1 SGHRS and CDR2 YFSETQ. V shed 0 bases and J shed 6 bases, with 12 bases lying between them. The CDR3 has 14 residues. The CDR3 is CASSLAVTGSEAFF. The CDR3 DNA sequence: TGCGCCAGCAGCTTGGCCGTGACAGGTTCTGAAGCTTTCTTT. The full variable domain, in which reference TRBV5-1 and TRBJ1-1 provide the parts outside the CDR3, is KAGVTQTPRYLIKTRGQQVTLSCSPISGHRSVSWYQQTPGQGLQFLFEYFSETQRNKGNFPGRFSGRQFSNSRSEMNVSTLELGDSALYLCASSLAVTGSEAFFGQGTRLTVV.

The chain carries TRBV5-6 and TRBJ1-3; D gene uncertain. This CDR3 has 15 amino acids. Germline V gene lookup returns CDR1 SGHDT and CDR2 YYEEEE. The V and J ends lost 6 bases and 2 bases respectively, with 15 bases between them. The DNA of the CDR3 is TGTGCCAGCACGGGGAATCTAGACCCTGGAAACACCATATATTTT. Amino acid sequence: CASTGNLDPGNTIYF.

The V and J genes are TRBV12-5 and TRBJ1-4, with D possibly being TRBD1 (5 bases). The CDR3 is 14 amino acids. V lost 3 bases and J 5 bases, leaving 10 bases between the germline ends. Germline lookup yields CDR1 LGHNT and CDR2 FRNRAP. CDR3 sequence: CASGFGRVNEKLFF. CDR3 DNA: TGTGCTAGTGGTTTTGGCAGGGTCAATGAAAAACTGTTTTTT.

J is TRBJ1-2 and V is TRBV6-4; 10 nucleotides agree with TRBD1. CDR1 and CDR2 from the germline V gene are MRHNA and SNTAGT. The CDR3 contains 18 residues. V shed 6 bases and J 2 bases; nucleotides not matched to a gene: 15. CDR3: CASSPETGGGGVNYGYTF. In nucleotides, the CDR3 is TGTGCCAGCAGCCCCGAGACAGGGGGCGGAGGGGTCAACTATGGCTACACCTTC.

The V call is TRBV18, the J call TRBJ1-1, with TRBD1 matching 7 bases. Germline CDR1 KGHSH, CDR2 LQKENI. The CDR3 consists of 16 residues. After removal of 0 bases from V and 0 bases from J, the junction contained 4 bases not matched to a gene. CDR3 nucleotides: TGTGCCAGCTCACCACCCGGGACAGTTTTGAACACTGAAGCTTTCTTT. Amino acid sequence: CASSPPGTVLNTEAFF.

This clone was recorded only once. The chain joins TRBV7-2 to TRBJ2-3; TRBD2 aligns across 8 bases. Germline lookup yields CDR1 SGHTA and CDR2 FQGNSA. This CDR3 is 15 amino acids long. The ends lost 3 bases at V and 5 bases at J; junction bases unmatched: 7. The CDR3, as DNA: TGTGCCAGCAGCTTTTCGGGGGGGCAAGGAGATACGCAGTATTTT. Translation: CASSFSGGQGDTQYF.

J is TRBJ1-2 and V is TRBV23-1; 9 nucleotides line up with TRBD1. TRBV23-1 is designated an ORF whose function remains uncertain. This CDR3 has 14 residues. V shed 3 bases and J 5 bases; nucleotides not matched to a gene: 4. CDR3 residues: CASSHPGQGYGYTF. CDR3 coding DNA: TGCGCCAGCAGTCACCCGGGACAGGGTTATGGCTACACCTTC.

This clone was seen just once. The chain employs TRBV7-3 and TRBJ2-3; D may be TRBD2 (6 bases). V lost 1 base and J 6 bases, leaving 23 bases between the germline ends. This CDR3 has 18 amino acids. The germline V gene has CDR1 SGHTA and CDR2 FQGTGA. In DNA, the CDR3 is TGTGCCAGCAGCTTAAATCCGGGGGTAGGCACCGCAAAGGATACGCAGTATTTT. It yields the protein CASSLNPGVGTAKDTQYF. Drawing the rest from reference TRBV7-3 and TRBJ2-3, the complete variable domain is GAGVSQTPSNKVTEKGKYVELRCDPISGHTALYWYRQSLGQGPEFLIYFQGTGAADDSGLPNDRFFAVRPEGSVSTLKIQRTERGDSAVYLCASSLNPGVGTAKDTQYFGPGTRLTVL.